This TCR beta chain originates from a study of blood T cell repertoires in COVID-19 (dated by TCRdb to 2020 to 2021). Broadly, across the study: Samples from collaborators originated in the United States, Italy and Spain and spanned both the acute and convalescent phases of COVID-19. The prospective study material was composed of cDNA or gDNA derived from T cells, B-cell-depleted T cells, or PBMCs. The dataset comprised deeply sampled blood TCRbeta repertoires from subjects exposed to, actively infected with, or recovered from COVID-19. The repertoires were released in a freely available public database meant as a resource for research on the immune response to SARS-CoV-2. Samples came from the ongoing ImmuneRACE study (first 160 participants) plus 1,254 subjects from 6 global collaborators. A de-identified subject ID, COVID-19 status, age in years and sex were almost always included in the sample metadata. Where available, HLA class I and class II types were taken from metadata supplied by the sample provider and were not determined by assay-based typing. General study outcomes and caveats: Clinical and demographic metadata were provided uncurated, with the amount varying by source and participant.

On this clone itself: The clone's antigen remains unknown. Qualities for individual bases were not recorded, and no much larger clone is one base off.

One collaborating source in Seattle enrolled patients during active infection and followed them longitudinally through the course of disease. Each collaborating institution followed its own protocols to collect whole blood in K2EDTA tubes. For TCRbeta analysis, collaborators shipped samples as frozen whole blood, isolated PBMCs, or DNA extracted from either of those sample types. TCRbeta CDR3 regions were amplified from genomic DNA by means of the immunoSEQ Assay, a bias-controlled multiplex PCR. The authors' analysis ran thus. Nucleated cell counts per sample were estimated from amplification of reference gene primers within the assay. To quantify the absolute abundance of each unique TCRbeta CDR3 rearrangement, sequence reads were collapsed and filtered. For each sample, productive Simpson clonality was calculated as the square root of Simpson's diversity index across productive rearrangements. TCRdb holds this immuneACCESS table with in-frame rearrangements only. Some clones are missing; in checked studies, unresolved V genes explain under half, and the rest has no known cause. That table furnishes V, J and clone size, whereas the DNA furnished D and trimming. The table for this sample lists more than 85,000 clones; around 90% of them were counted only once. Roughly 5.6% of the sample comes from the top ten.

Measured from the cysteine to the phenylalanine, the CDR3 is 15 residues long. Of all the DNA, just the CDR3 is kept, 45 bases in frame from base 1. The germline V gene supplies CDR1 MNHEY and CDR2 SVGAGI. The junction shows trimming of 7 bases on V and 0 bases on J, plus 13 bases between the germline ends. Sequenced material: peripheral blood. The rearranged chain carries TRBV6-5 and TRBJ1-3, with no D gene named confidently. This TCR derives from a woman in her 50s with COVID-19, enrolled during active disease. The sequenced DNA is TGTGCCAGCAACCGATTGTCAGACTCTGGAAACACCATATATTTT. Its coded protein is CASNRLSDSGNTIYF.